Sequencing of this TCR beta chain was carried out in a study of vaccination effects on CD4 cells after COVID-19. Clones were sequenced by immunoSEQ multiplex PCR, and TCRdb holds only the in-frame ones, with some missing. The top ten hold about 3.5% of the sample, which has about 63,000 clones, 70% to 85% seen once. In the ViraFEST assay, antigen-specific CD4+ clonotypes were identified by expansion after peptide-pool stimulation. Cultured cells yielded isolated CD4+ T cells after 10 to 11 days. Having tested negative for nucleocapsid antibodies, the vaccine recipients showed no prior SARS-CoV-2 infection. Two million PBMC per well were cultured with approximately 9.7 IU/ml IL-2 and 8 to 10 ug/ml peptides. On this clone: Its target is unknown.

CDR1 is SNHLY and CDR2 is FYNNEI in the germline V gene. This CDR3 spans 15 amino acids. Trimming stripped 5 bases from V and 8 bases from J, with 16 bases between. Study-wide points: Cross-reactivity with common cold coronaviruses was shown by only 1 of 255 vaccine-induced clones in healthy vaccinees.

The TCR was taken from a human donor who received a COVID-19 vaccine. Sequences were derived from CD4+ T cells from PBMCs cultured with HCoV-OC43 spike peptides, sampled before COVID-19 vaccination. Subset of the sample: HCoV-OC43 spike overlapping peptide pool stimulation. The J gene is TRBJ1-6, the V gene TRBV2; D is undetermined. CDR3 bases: TGTGCCAGCAGTCGAGGCCCCTCGTCAGATTCACCCCTCCACTTT. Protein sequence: CASSRGPSSDSPLHF.